Below are 6 T cell receptor beta chains sequenced from a single sample in a study of OX40 agonist ivuxolimab in advanced cancers. Profiling relied on immunoSEQ multiplex PCR, and the TCRdb table lists in-frame clones only, not all of them. The sample contains some 140,000 clones, over 75% of which appear only once. Sequencing was performed on CD4+ or CD8+ T cells sorted from blood, taken in a trial of the OX40 agonist ivuxolimab. The receptors stem from an adult with an advanced solid tumor such as melanoma, head and neck, liver or kidney cancer.

The V and J genes are TRBV5-1 and TRBJ1-4; D may be TRBD1 (5 bases). V dropped 3 bases and J dropped 6 bases, with 6 bases sitting between them. CDR1 is SGHRS, CDR2 YFSETQ, per germline. The CDR3 loop spans 12 amino acids. CDR3 sequence reads: CASSSTDEKLFF. The CDR3 bases are TGCGCCAGCAGCTCGACAGATGAAAAACTGTTTTTT.

The chain joins TRBV6-5 to TRBJ1-3; D is unresolved. The CDR3 has 15 amino acids. V dropped 6 bases and J dropped 0 bases, with 12 bases sitting between them. Germline values: CDR1 MNHEY, CDR2 SVGAGI. CDR3 in DNA: TGTGCCAGCAGCTATCAAGCGAGCTCTGGAAACACCATATATTTT. It specifies CASSYQASSGNTIYF.

The J gene is TRBJ2-3, the V gene TRBV5-4; 7 nucleotides match TRBD1. The V segment lost 4 bases and the J segment 0 bases; nucleotides outside the gene matches: 8. CDR3 length equals 16 residues. Germline CDR1 reads SGHNT; CDR2 reads YYREEE (reference sequence). The CDR3 nucleotides are TGTGCCAGCAGCCCGACCGGGACAGAGAGCACAGATACGCAGTATTTT. The encoded protein is CASSPTGTESTDTQYF.

This clone came up once. The chain is built from TRBV15 and TRBJ1-1, with TRBD1 as a possible D gene (5 bases). CDR1 is LNHNV, CDR2 YYDKDF, per germline (reference sequence). Between the trimmed V and J ends, which lost 3 bases and 1 base, there was a span of 18 bases. CDR3 length: 17 amino acids. CDR3 DNA sequence: TGTGCCACCAGCAGGGAGTGGGGAGAGGGGCCGAACACTGAAGCTTTCTTT. As protein: CATSREWGEGPNTEAFF.

This chain connects TRBV18 to TRBJ1-1, with D unresolved. V lost 5 bases and J 2 bases, leaving 12 bases between the germline ends. CDR3 length: 14 amino acids. CDR1 KGHSH and CDR2 LQKENI come from the germline V gene. CDR3 coding DNA: TGTGCCAGCTCAAAATCGCAGGAAAACACTGAAGCTTTCTTT. It yields the protein CASSKSQENTEAFF.

The rearrangement joins TRBV7-9 to TRBJ1-3; D uncertain. This CDR3 comprises 13 residues. Per the germline V gene, CDR1 is SEHNR and CDR2 is FQNEAQ (reference sequence). V shed 4 bases and J shed 4 bases, with 8 bases lying between them. The DNA of the CDR3 is TGTGCCAGCAGCTCCGGCCAAGGAAACACCATATATTTT. Amino acid sequence: CASSSGQGNTIYF.